This TCR beta chain came from a study of patients and donors after allogeneic stem cell transplantation. TCRdb reanalysed the RT-PCR reads using MiXCR and keeps one entry per CDR3 protein. The sample lists some 160,000 distinct CDR3 sequences, 24% occurring once. J lost 3 bases, V lost 6 bases, and 10 bases had no gene match. This CDR3 has 15 amino acids. Sequencing was performed on blood, either unsorted or a sorted T cell fraction (not recorded which). This TCR came from a human donor who was either an allogeneic HSCT recipient or a stem cell or donor lymphocyte infusion donor (not recorded which). It is not recorded whose cells these are; they may come from a transplant donor. This chain joins TRBV12-3 or TRBV12-4 and TRBJ2-5, with 7 bases identical to TRBD2. The DNA for the CDR3 is TGTGCCAGCAGGGAGTCGCGGGAGAGGGAAGAGACCCAGTACTTC. Translation gives CASRESREREETQYF.